Shown below are 29 T cell receptor beta chains from a single sample sequenced in a study of blood T cell repertoires in COVID-19. Assay used: immunoSEQ multiplex PCR; TCRdb lists only in-frame clones, some missing. The table has 100,000 to 150,000 clones, over 75% seen once. The sample taken for sequencing was peripheral blood. These receptor sequences come from a man aged 25-45 years with COVID-19, enrolled during active disease.

V gene TRBV30 combines with J gene TRBJ1-1; weak D call: TRBD1 (5 bases). The CDR3 length is 14 residues. Trimming cost V 0 bases and J 11 bases, with 19 bases left between them. Germline V CDR1 and CDR2: GTSNPN, SVGIG (reference sequence). The CDR3 here is CAWSVLFERHRAFF. In nucleotides, the CDR3 is TGTGCCTGGAGTGTTTTATTCGAGAGGCACAGGGCTTTCTTT.

The chain employs TRBV11-2 and TRBJ2-2; TRBD1 matches at 8 bases. The trim removed 4 bases at V and 4 bases at J, leaving 5 bases unmatched. The CDR3 is 15 residues long. Per germline, CDR1 SGHAT and CDR2 FQNNGV. The CDR3 protein is CASSSGQGSTGELFF. The CDR3 coding sequence is TGTGCCAGCAGCTCTGGACAGGGTAGCACCGGGGAGCTGTTTTTT.

A note on this clone: One end of the junction fails to match germline, which may point to a read error. CDR3 in DNA: TGTGCCAGCAGTTTATTAGCCGGGACTGACACTTCCTTT. Protein: CASSLLAGTDTSF. V and J are TRBV28 and TRBJ1-3, with a possible D match to TRBD1 (5 bases). This CDR3 has 13 amino acids. Per the germline V gene, CDR1 is MDHEN and CDR2 is SYDVKM.

This clone was seen at least ten times. The gene calls are TRBV6-5 and TRBJ1-5; D gene unclear. Germline CDR1 MNHEY, CDR2 SVGAGI. The germline V and J ends were trimmed by 4 bases and 3 bases, with 7 bases remaining between them. The CDR3 covers 13 residues. The CDR3 region has the DNA TGTGCCAGCAGTTGGGAGGCCAATCAGCCCCAGCATTTT. Protein product: CASSWEANQPQHF.

V and J are TRBV7-9 and TRBJ2-2; 8 bases are a match to TRBD1. J gave up 7 bases and V 0 bases, and 4 bases lay outside the gene matches. This CDR3 is 15 amino acids long. Germline V gene sequence: CDR1 SEHNR, CDR2 FQNEAQ (reference sequence). This chain's CDR3 is CASSLARTGHGELFF. As DNA, the CDR3 is TGTGCCAGCAGCTTAGCCCGGACAGGGCACGGGGAGCTGTTTTTT.

This clone has just a few counts. The chain employs TRBV5-4 and TRBJ2-5; D is possibly TRBD2 (5 bases). Germline V lookup: CDR1 SGHNT, CDR2 YYREEE (reference sequence). The V and J ends lost 4 bases and 5 bases respectively, with 15 bases between them. This CDR3 contains 14 residues. The CDR3 bases are TGTGCCAGCAGCGATAGCAACCGCGGGGAGACCCAGTACTTC. Translating it yields CASSDSNRGETQYF. Variable domain in full (rest from reference TRBV5-4 and TRBJ2-5): ETGVTQSPTHLIKTRGQQVTLRCSSQSGHNTVSWYQQALGQGPQFIFQYYREEENGRGNFPPRFSGLQFPNYSSELNVNALELDDSALYLCASSDSNRGETQYFGPGTRLLVL.

This clone turned up a few times. The chain is built from TRBV21-1 and TRBJ2-7; TRBD2, the D gene given by the table, was not confirmed from the DNA. TRBV21-1 is a pseudogene locus. The CDR3 loop spans 15 amino acids. The CDR3 loop is CASSKLERSSYEQYF. In DNA form, the CDR3 reads TGTGCCAGCAGCAAATTAGAGCGTAGCTCCTACGAGCAGTACTTC.

The V call is TRBV4-1, the J call TRBJ2-7, with D perhaps TRBD2 (6 bases). This CDR3 comprises 14 residues. Germline-derived CDR1 and CDR2 are MGHRA and YSYEKL. V shed 6 bases and J shed 1 base, with 13 bases lying between them. In DNA form, the CDR3 reads TGCGCCAGCAGTCCGGGGGACCTGTCCTACGAGCAGTACTTC. Translated, it gives CASSPGDLSYEQYF.

The rearrangement joins TRBV6-2 or TRBV6-3 to TRBJ2-1, with D maybe TRBD1 (6 bases). The V gene lost 2 bases and the J gene lost 9 bases, with 14 bases spanning the gap. Germline lookup yields CDR1 MNHEY and CDR2 SVGEGT. This CDR3 is 14 amino acids long. CDR3 protein: CASSYAGQSGEQFF. CDR3 coding DNA: TGTGCCAGCAGTTACGCAGGACAGTCGGGTGAGCAGTTCTTC.

The chain links TRBV27 to TRBJ2-1, with D perhaps matching TRBD1 (5 bases). V was pared by 6 bases and J by 5 bases, with 11 bases between. Germline CDR1 is MNHEY and CDR2 is SMNVEV (reference sequence). This CDR3 region has 13 residues. The CDR3 reads CASSPIGDNEQFF. The CDR3 coding sequence is TGTGCCAGCAGCCCCATAGGGGACAATGAGCAGTTCTTC.

The chain is built from TRBV5-6 and TRBJ1-6; D call uncertain. V was cut by 3 bases and J by 0 bases, with 13 bases left in between. The CDR3 consists of 17 residues. Germline CDR1 reads SGHDT; CDR2 reads YYEEEE. CDR3 residues: CASSSRTVSSYNSPLHF. CDR3 DNA: TGTGCCAGCAGCTCCCGGACTGTGAGCTCCTATAATTCACCCCTCCACTTT.

V is TRBV19 and J is TRBJ1-1, with a possible D match to TRBD1 (6 bases). Trimming left V 5 bases short and J 0 bases short, with 13 bases between. Germline CDR1 and CDR2: LNHDA and SQIVND (reference sequence). The CDR3 runs 15 residues. CDR3 sequence reads: CASSLGQRLNTEAFF. The CDR3 DNA reads as TGTGCCAGTAGTCTCGGACAGCGATTGAACACTGAAGCTTTCTTT.

The rearrangement joins TRBV11-2 to TRBJ1-2; TRBD1 aligns across 7 bases. Trimming took 5 bases from V and 7 from J; bases not matched to a gene: 7. Germline values: CDR1 SGHAT, CDR2 FQNNGV. The CDR3 has 13 residues. This chain's CDR3 is CASSPDRALGYTF. CDR3 coding DNA: TGTGCCAGCAGCCCCGACAGGGCTCTTGGCTACACCTTC.

The chain employs TRBV6-2 or TRBV6-3 and TRBJ1-2; 7 nucleotides align to TRBD1. With 6 bases clipped from V and 4 bases from J, the junction kept 11 bases outside the gene matches. The CDR3 sequence is 15 residues long. Germline V CDR1 and CDR2: MNHEY, SVGEGT. The CDR3 region has the DNA TGTGCCAGCAGGCCTGCCTACAGGGGCCCCTATGGCTACACCTTC. It yields the protein CASRPAYRGPYGYTF.

The sample holds a few counts of this clone. The CDR3 region is CATEGVRDSPLHF. As DNA, the CDR3 is TGTGCCACCGAAGGGGTTCGGGATTCACCCCTCCACTTT. The chain links TRBV2 to TRBJ1-6; D is possibly TRBD1 (5 bases). V was clipped by 10 bases and J by 8 bases, with 15 bases between them. The CDR3 loop spans 13 amino acids. Germline-derived CDR1 and CDR2 are SNHLY and FYNNEI.

V and J are TRBV7-2 and TRBJ2-7; 9 bases are a match to TRBD1. The trim removed 2 bases at V and 2 bases at J, leaving 10 bases unmatched. CDR1 SGHTA and CDR2 FQGNSA come from the germline V gene. The CDR3 is 17 amino acids. Written as DNA, the CDR3 is TGTGCCAGCAGCTTATCGTTATCCGGGACAGGGACCTACGAGCAGTACTTC. It codes for CASSLSLSGTGTYEQYF. The complete variable domain, with remaining parts taken from reference TRBV7-2 and TRBJ2-7, reads GAGVSQSPSNKVTEKGKDVELRCDPISGHTALYWYRQSLGQGLEFLIYFQGNSAPDKSGLPSDRFSAERTGGSVSTLTIQRTQQEDSAVYLCASSLSLSGTGTYEQYFGPGTRLTVT.

V usage is TRBV19 and J usage is TRBJ2-1, with 7 bases matching TRBD2. The CDR3 loop spans 13 amino acids. Germline V gene sequence: CDR1 LNHDA, CDR2 SQIVND (reference sequence). With V trimmed by 1 base and J by 8 bases, 2 bases remained unmatched. For the CDR3, the DNA is TGTGCCAGTAGTATAGGAACTAGCGATGAGCAGTTCTTC. It translates to CASSIGTSDEQFF. The full variable domain, completed using reference TRBV19 and TRBJ2-1, is DGGITQSPKYLFRKEGQNVTLSCEQNLNHDAMYWYRQDPGQGLRLIYYSQIVNDFQKGDIAEGYSVSREKKESFPLTVTSAQKNPTAFYLCASSIGTSDEQFFGPGTRLTVL.

The chain carries TRBV6-6 and TRBJ2-7; 11 bases are shared with TRBD1. In germline, CDR1 is MNHNY, CDR2 SVGAGI (reference sequence). CDR3 length: 13 residues. With 5 bases clipped from V and 6 bases from J, the junction kept 3 bases outside the gene matches. The CDR3 sequence: CASSPGTGGEQYF. DNA for the CDR3: TGTGCCAGCAGTCCCGGGACAGGGGGCGAGCAGTACTTC.

The chain has TRBV5-1 and TRBJ1-1; D is undetermined. Per germline, CDR1 SGHRS and CDR2 YFSETQ. V was pared by 2 bases and J by 1 base, with 18 bases between. The CDR3 totals 17 residues. CDR3 region: CASSLLGRGWGNTEAFF. The DNA of the CDR3 is TGCGCCAGCAGCTTACTAGGCCGCGGGTGGGGGAACACTGAAGCTTTCTTT.

This clone was seen a handful of times. The chain uses TRBV6-6 and TRBJ1-5; 7 positions agree with TRBD1. The junction had 10 bases not matched to a gene; V was cut back by 5 bases and J by 0 bases. The CDR3 is 17 amino acids. Germline CDR1 is MNHNY and CDR2 is SVGAGI (reference sequence). The CDR3 spells CASSQWGQRPSNQPQHF. The CDR3 DNA sequence: TGTGCCAGCAGTCAATGGGGACAGAGACCTAGCAATCAGCCCCAGCATTTT.

The V call is TRBV27, the J call TRBJ1-1, with a possible D match to TRBD1 (5 bases). CDR1 is MNHEY, CDR2 SMNVEV, per germline (reference sequence). Trimming pared 4 bases from V and 2 bases from J, leaving 11 bases between. This CDR3 is built from 14 residues. CDR3 sequence: CASSWNGQNTEAFF. As DNA, the CDR3 is TGTGCCAGCAGTTGGAACGGACAAAACACTGAAGCTTTCTTT.

V is TRBV10-3 and J is TRBJ2-2; the match to TRBD2 covers 8 bases. Per germline, CDR1 ENHRY and CDR2 SYGVKD. V lost 2 bases and J lost 4; bases outside the gene matches: 9. The length of the CDR3 is 17 residues. CDR3 sequence reads: CAISELGLGSGTGELFF. The DNA of the CDR3 is TGTGCCATCAGTGAGCTGGGACTAGGCTCGGGCACCGGGGAGCTGTTTTTT.

This rearrangement joins TRBV30 to TRBJ2-1; 10 bases line up with TRBD2. This CDR3 has 14 amino acids. After removal of 2 bases from V and 4 bases from J, the junction contained 2 bases not matched to a gene. Germline V gene lookup returns CDR1 GTSNPN and CDR2 SVGIG (reference sequence). CDR3 amino acids: CAWSRTSGYNEQFF. For the CDR3, the DNA is TGTGCCTGGAGTAGGACTAGCGGATACAATGAGCAGTTCTTC.

The rearrangement uses TRBV4-1 and TRBJ1-5; 8 bases are shared with TRBD1. This CDR3 comprises 17 residues. Losses at the gene ends were 0 bases for V and 0 bases for J; bases not matched to a gene: 4. Germline-derived CDR1 and CDR2 are MGHRA and YSYEKL. The CDR3 DNA sequence: TGCGCCAGCAGCCAAGATCGGGGACAGGTTAGCAATCAGCCCCAGCATTTT. This encodes CASSQDRGQVSNQPQHF.

CDR3 sequence (DNA): TGTGCCAGCAGCTCGGGACTAGGGCCTAAGGAGCAGTACTTC. Translated: CASSSGLGPKEQYF. This chain links TRBV7-9 with TRBJ2-7; the match to TRBD2 covers 8 bases. Germline V gives CDR1 SEHNR, CDR2 FQNEAQ (reference sequence). The V segment lost 4 bases and the J segment 7 bases; nucleotides outside the gene matches: 9. The CDR3 length is 14 residues.

This sequence joins TRBV4-3 and TRBJ2-7; TRBD1 aligns across 7 bases. Looked up from germline, CDR1 is LGHNA and CDR2 is YSLEER. The ends lost 0 bases at V and 2 bases at J; junction bases unmatched: 7. This CDR3 is 16 amino acids long. The CDR3 loop is CASSQDLGQGAYEQYF. In DNA, the CDR3 is TGCGCCAGCAGCCAAGATTTAGGCCAGGGGGCCTACGAGCAGTACTTC.

The chain carries TRBV30 and TRBJ2-7; 9 nucleotides match TRBD2. The V gene's germline CDR1 is GTSNPN and CDR2 SVGIG (reference sequence). The CDR3 extends over 14 amino acids. The J segment lost 4 bases and the V segment lost 0 bases, leaving 4 bases of the junction unmatched. Here the CDR3 reads CAWSVGSGRYEQYF. The CDR3 bases are TGTGCCTGGAGTGTAGGGAGCGGGAGGTACGAGCAGTACTTC.

V is TRBV3-1 (or the pseudogene TRBV3-2) and J is TRBJ1-3; D remains ambiguous. With 1 base removed from V and 6 bases from J, the gap between germline ends came to 16 bases. The length of the CDR3 is 16 residues. CDR1 and CDR2 from the germline V gene are LGHDT and YNNKEL (reference sequence). The CDR3 reads CASSQASGGGPNTIYF. CDR3 sequence (DNA): TGTGCCAGCAGCCAAGCCTCCGGAGGCGGACCAAACACCATATATTTT.

The V gene is TRBV28, the J gene TRBJ2-7; D gene ambiguous. The CDR3 loop spans 12 amino acids. CDR1 and CDR2 from the germline V gene are MDHEN and SYDVKM. The V end lost 6 bases, the J end lost 4 bases, and 10 bases lay between the germline ends. Written as DNA, the CDR3 is TGTGCCAGCAGCCTCGGTTCTTACGAGCAGTACTTC. Residues: CASSLGSYEQYF.